This T cell receptor (beta chain) was found in a study of blood T cell repertoires in COVID-19. In germline, CDR1 is SEHNR, CDR2 FQNEAQ (reference sequence). There are 10 residues in the CDR3. As handled by the study authors: It was from reference gene primer amplification that nucleated cell counts were estimated. Clones were sequenced by immunoSEQ multiplex PCR, and TCRdb holds only the in-frame ones, with some missing. V, J and clone size are those of that table, while D and trimming were read from the DNA. Of around 230,000 clones listed, 75% to 90% are singletons. On this clone itself: One end of the junction does not line up with germline, which may come from a read error.

The chain employs TRBV7-9 and TRBJ1-1; D ambiguous. The receptor was derived from a woman aged 40 to 50 with acute COVID-19. The source material was PBMCs or T cells enriched from blood (not recorded which). CDR3 sequence: CASSLRASTF. The CDR3 coding sequence is TGTGCCAGCAGCTTGAGGGCATCCACCTTT.